This T cell receptor beta chain was documented in a study of blood T cell repertoires in COVID-19. Study-wide context: Samples of COVID-19 (acute and convalescent) were obtained from the United States, Italy and Spain. In each case, the material was cDNA or gDNA derived from T cells, B-cell-depleted T cells, or PBMCs.

Trimming at V came to 0 bases and at J to 3 bases, leaving 1 base not matched to a gene. This CDR3 region has 14 residues. Germline CDR1 SGHRS, CDR2 YFSETQ. As handled by the study authors: For nucleated cells, counts were estimated from reference gene primer amplification. Method: immunoSEQ multiplex PCR; TCRdb's copy keeps in-frame clones and lacks some. The V and J calls and the clone size are those of that table, but D and trimming were determined from the DNA. The profile shows 250,000 to 300,000 clones, approximately 89% of them singletons. The TCR sequence derives from a woman in her 70s with COVID-19, enrolled during active disease. Material: peripheral blood. This chain joins TRBV5-1 and TRBJ2-7; 9 bases match TRBD1. CDR3 loop: CASSLVGQGYEQYF. The DNA for the CDR3 is TGCGCCAGCAGCTTGGTGGGACAGGGCTACGAGCAGTACTTC.